Included here is one T cell receptor (beta chain) sequence, with context. Its antigen is currently unknown. This entry belongs to a study of T cells in tuberculosis. Regarding the study as a whole: Active tuberculosis TCR-alpha repertoires lay closer to GMM-specific TCRs than IGRA-negative controls, suggesting clonal expansion.

Each donor contributed approximately 100,000 T cells on average, unsorted. With V trimmed by 3 bases and J by 3 bases, 11 bases remained unmatched. The CDR3 has 17 amino acids. Per the germline V gene, CDR1 is MNHEY and CDR2 is SMNVEV (reference sequence). Sequencing used immunoSEQ multiplex PCR; TCRdb keeps in-frame clones, though not all of them. This sample has roughly 34,000 clones, with around 93% found just once. Sequenced material: PBMCs. The clonotype originates from a donor between 5 and 29 years old with latent tuberculosis or without tuberculosis infection. Some clones in this sample may be carry-over from other donors' samples. V gene TRBV27 combines with J gene TRBJ2-1, with 7 bases matching TRBD1. Here the CDR3 reads CASSLAGQVPYYNEQFF. In DNA form, the CDR3 reads TGTGCCAGCAGTTTGGCCGGACAGGTCCCTTACTACAATGAGCAGTTCTTC.